This T cell receptor (beta chain) stems from a study of T-cell memory formation after mild COVID-19. This CDR3 has 16 residues. V lost 0 bases and J lost 7; bases outside the gene matches: 8. The germline V gene has CDR1 LGHNA and CDR2 YSLEER. TCRdb reanalysed the 5' RACE reads using MiXCR and keeps one entry per CDR3 protein. The sample lists roughly 130,000 distinct CDR3 sequences, 16% occurring once. The chain is built from TRBV4-3 and TRBJ2-7; the match to TRBD1 covers 11 bases. This sequence was found in an adult woman who had mild COVID-19 (a few samples of this study predate the infection). Cell type and time point are not known. Specimen: PBMCs or a T cell subset sorted from them (not recorded which). This CDR3 reads CASSQDTGQGAKEQYF. The CDR3 DNA follows: TGCGCCAGCAGCCAAGATACAGGACAGGGGGCTAAAGAGCAGTACTTC.